The TCR beta chain under discussion was sequenced for a study of PD-1 blockade in classical Hodgkin lymphoma. Study results and limitations: Lower baseline TCR diversity marked trial partial responders and progressors. A reduction in baseline TCR diversity was reportedly seen in newly diagnosed patients relative to healthy donors.

Autologous stem cell transplantation was followed by relapse in every patient, and brentuximab vedotin exposure varied. Best responses included complete response and partial response; otherwise, the best response was progressive disease. TCRdb's copy holds only in-frame clones and misses some; the assay was immunoSEQ multiplex PCR. In the table there are around 13,000 clones, approximately 90% of which are singletons. Concerning this clone: The antigen remains unidentified.

The CDR3 spans 14 residues. V lost 2 bases and J lost 3, with 13 bases in between. CDR1 SQVTM and CDR2 ANQGSEA come from the germline V gene. The sequenced sample was peripheral blood mononuclear cells (PBMCs), obtained at baseline. The chain links TRBV29-1 to TRBJ1-1; no clear D. This sequence originates from a human donor with classical Hodgkin lymphoma. For the CDR3, the DNA is TGCAGCGTTGAATTCGGAGGGCAAGACACTGAAGCTTTCTTT. Translation: CSVEFGGQDTEAFF. The variable domain in full, with the rest retrieved from reference TRBV29-1 and TRBJ1-1, is SAVISQKPSRDICQRGTSLTIQCQVDSQVTMMFWYRQQPGQSLTLIATANQGSEATYESGFVIDKFPISRPNLTFSTLTVSNMSPEDSSIYLCSVEFGGQDTEAFFGQGTRLTVV.